This TCR beta chain was found in a study of lymphopenia after photon versus proton radiotherapy. Study-level findings and limits: Oligoclonal CD8+ Temra expansion after nadir drove photon patients' diversity drop. Only patients who died were analyzed for survival; proton advantage is unproven.

Germline CDR1 is SEHNR and CDR2 is FQNEAQ (reference sequence). V lost 2 bases, J lost 1 base, and 7 bases lay in between. The CDR3 runs 14 residues. Sequencing was performed with immunoSEQ multiplex PCR; in TCRdb, only in-frame clones are kept and a portion is missing. The sample lists approximately 80,000 clones, around 82% occurring once. With respect to this clone: As yet, its antigen is unknown.

The sequences come from peripheral blood, collected from a patient treated with proton-based radiotherapy. The TCR originated in a man in his 60s with pancreatic cancer. The chain is built from TRBV7-9 and TRBJ2-3; D possibly corresponds to TRBD1 (6 bases). CDR3 nucleotides: TGTGCCAGCAGCTTAAGACAGGGCACAGATACGCAGTATTTT. Protein product: CASSLRQGTDTQYF.